Shown below are 13 T cell receptor beta chains from a single sample sequenced in a study of T cells in Graves' hyperthyroidism and ophthalmopathy. Amplification of TCR beta CDR3 regions used RNA as the template. A set of HTBI primers served as the primers for a first-round RT-PCR of the TCR CDR3. Each CDR3 protein is one row after TCRdb ran MiXCR on the multiplex PCR reads. The sample has some 360,000 distinct CDR3 sequences, 15% to 20% seen once. Sequenced input: blood. The receptors stem from a woman aged 40 to 50 with Graves' ophthalmopathy.

This clonotype was counted many times. This chain joins TRBV20-1 and TRBJ1-5; maybe TRBD1 (5 bases). The ends were cut back, 7 bases at V and 6 bases at J, with 16 bases in the middle. Germline values: CDR1 DFQATT, CDR2 SNEGSKA (reference sequence). The CDR3 length is 13 residues. CDR3 loop: CSVGGKGSQPQHF. The CDR3 coding sequence is TGCAGTGTTGGGGGGAAAGGGAGTCAGCCCCAGCATTTT.

The chain has TRBV3-1 and TRBJ2-5, with D tentatively TRBD1 (5 bases). The V and J ends lost 8 bases and 2 bases respectively, with 12 bases between them. The germline CDR1 and CDR2 sequences are LGHDT and YNNKEL (reference sequence). This CDR3 is built from 13 residues. CDR3: CASRISGQETQYF. The DNA for the CDR3 is TGTGCCAGCCGGATTTCAGGGCAAGAGACCCAGTACTTC.

This clonotype was observed many times. This sequence joins TRBV5-1 and TRBJ1-1, with D possibly being TRBD1 (5 bases). V lost 4 bases and J lost 1, with 11 bases in between. From germline, CDR1 is SGHRS and CDR2 YFSETQ. The length of the CDR3 is 14 residues. The CDR3 region is CASSRGDGNTEAFF. The CDR3 nucleotides read TGCGCCAGCAGCCGGGGGGACGGGAACACTGAAGCTTTCTTT.

This clonotype was recorded many times. The chain is built from TRBV6-2 or TRBV6-3 and TRBJ1-5; tentatively, D is TRBD1 (5 bases). CDR3 length equals 15 residues. The V end was cut by 5 bases, the J end by 6 bases, with 17 bases between. Germline CDR1 MNHEY, CDR2 SVGEGT. CDR3 nucleotides: TGTGCCAGCAGTAGGACCGGGACCGGGGGTCAGCCCCAGCATTTT. The encoded protein is CASSRTGTGGQPQHF.

This clonotype showed up just a few times. Relative to the germline gene, one junction end is altered; a read error may explain this. This chain uses TRBV28 with TRBJ2-7; 10 nucleotides match TRBD2. The CDR3 is 14 amino acids. Germline V gives CDR1 MDHEN, CDR2 SYDVKM. The CDR3: CASSLLAGAREQSF. Here the CDR3 DNA reads TGTGCCAGCAGTTTACTAGCGGGAGCGCGGGAGCAGTCCTTC.

This clonotype was seen more than once but under ten times. The chain recombines TRBV19 with TRBJ1-2; D unresolved. There are 14 residues in the CDR3. Germline lookup yields CDR1 LNHDA and CDR2 SQIVND (reference sequence). With 3 bases removed from V and 4 bases from J, the gap between germline ends came to 12 bases. DNA of the CDR3: TGTGCCAGTAGTATTGGGGTGACGGGCTATGGCTACACCTTC. Encoded protein: CASSIGVTGYGYTF.

This clonotype was found many times. The chain has TRBV6-4 and TRBJ2-7; 9 bases fit TRBD2. CDR3 length: 14 amino acids. The germline gives CDR1 MRHNA, CDR2 SNTAGT. V lost 2 bases, J lost 6 bases, and 5 bases stayed unmatched. The CDR3, as DNA: TGTGCCAGCAGTGACGCGGGAGGGCCGGGCGAGCAGTACTTC. It encodes CASSDAGGPGEQYF.

This clonotype has only a few counts. V is TRBV11-1 and J is TRBJ2-2; TRBD2 is a possible D gene (6 bases). With 5 bases removed from V and 2 bases from J, the gap between germline ends came to 18 bases. Germline V gene lookup returns CDR1 SGHAT and CDR2 FQDESV (reference sequence). CDR3 length: 17 amino acids. CDR3 sequence reads: CASSPRGSGRNTGELFF. The CDR3 DNA is TGTGCCAGCAGCCCCCGGGGGAGCGGGCGAAACACCGGGGAGCTGTTTTTT. The complete variable domain, with remaining parts taken from reference TRBV11-1 and TRBJ2-2, reads EAEVAQSPRYKITEKSQAVAFWCDPISGHATLYWYRQILGQGPELLVQFQDESVVDDSQLPKDRFSAERLKGVDSTLKIQPAELGDSAMYLCASSPRGSGRNTGELFFGEGSRLTVL.

This clonotype was seen repeatedly, ten times or more. The chain links TRBV5-1 to TRBJ2-7; possibly TRBD1 or TRBD2 for D (6 bases each). Germline CDR1 reads SGHRS; CDR2 reads YFSETQ. The CDR3 extends over 14 amino acids. Trimming took 1 base from V and 1 from J, leaving 9 bases between them. The CDR3 reads CASSLKGGSYEQYF. In DNA form, the CDR3 reads TGCGCCAGCAGCTTGAAGGGGGGATCCTACGAGCAGTACTTC.

This clonotype was seen at least ten times. This chain connects TRBV27 to TRBJ2-2; a weak D match, TRBD1 (6 bases). Trimming cost V 3 bases and J 5 bases, with 10 bases left between them. From germline, CDR1 is MNHEY and CDR2 SMNVEV (reference sequence). CDR3 length: 14 amino acids. The CDR3 DNA is TGTGCCAGCAGTTTGGTAGGGGGTACCGGGGAGCTGTTTTTT. This encodes CASSLVGGTGELFF.

The chain couples TRBV11-2 to TRBJ2-7, with TRBD2 matching 9 bases. The germline V gene has CDR1 SGHAT and CDR2 FQNNGV. The CDR3 spans 15 residues. V lost 6 bases and J lost 0; bases outside the gene matches: 6. CDR3 residues: CASRRSSGISYEQYF. The CDR3 nucleotides read TGTGCCAGCAGACGCTCTAGCGGGATCTCCTACGAGCAGTACTTC.

The V call is TRBV20-1, the J call TRBJ2-7, with D tentatively TRBD1 or TRBD2 (6 bases each). Germline-derived CDR1 and CDR2 are DFQATT and SNEGSKA (reference sequence). The CDR3 covers 15 residues. V was pared by 0 bases and J by 4 bases, with 16 bases between. The CDR3 here is CSARDPGAGYYEQYF. The CDR3 DNA is TGCAGTGCTAGAGATCCGGGGGCGGGGTATTACGAGCAGTACTTC.

The V call is TRBV6-1, the J call TRBJ2-7, with D maybe TRBD1 (6 bases). V was clipped by 7 bases and J by 5 bases, with 15 bases between them. Germline CDR1 and CDR2: MNHNS and SASEGT. The CDR3 has 13 amino acids. CDR3 DNA sequence: TGTGCCAGCACCGATCAGGGGCGGCACGAGCAGTACTTC. Amino acids: CASTDQGRHEQYF.